Each of the 12 T cell receptor beta chains below was sequenced from the same sample in a study of blood T cell repertoires in COVID-19. Sequenced by immunoSEQ multiplex PCR; TCRdb stores in-frame clones only, minus some. The sample lists hundreds of thousands of clones, 70% to 90% seen once, with approximately 2% in the top ten. The sequencing sample was made of PBMCs or T cells enriched from blood (not recorded which). Receptors originate from a woman in her sixties or seventies in a cohort exposed to, infected with or recovered from COVID-19 (not recorded which).

This clone was detected only once. The chain has TRBV6-2 or TRBV6-3 and TRBJ2-2; 8 positions agree with TRBD2. The CDR3 spans 16 residues. V shed 0 bases, J shed 4 bases, and the junction held 4 bases outside the gene matches. The germline V gene encodes CDR1 MNHEY and CDR2 SVGEGT. CDR3 coding DNA: TGTGCCAGCAGTTACTCGTCTGGGACTAGCACCGGGGAGCTGTTTTTT. Its protein is CASSYSSGTSTGELFF.

V gene TRBV28 combines with J gene TRBJ2-1; 10 positions agree with TRBD2. Looked up from germline, CDR1 is MDHEN and CDR2 is SYDVKM. The CDR3 spans 18 residues. V dropped 7 bases and J dropped 0; count of bases not matched to a gene: 12. The CDR3 sequence is CASTGWTSGTSSYNEQFF. Here the CDR3 DNA reads TGTGCCAGCACCGGTTGGACTAGCGGTACAAGCTCCTACAATGAGCAGTTCTTC.

The chain employs TRBV6-5 and TRBJ1-1; D remains unclear. This CDR3 contains 14 residues. Germline V gives CDR1 MNHEY, CDR2 SVGAGI. The ends were cut back, 6 bases at V and 5 bases at J, with 16 bases in the middle. CDR3 loop: CASSWGGVGTEAFF. The CDR3 nucleotides read TGTGCCAGCAGCTGGGGAGGCGTCGGGACTGAAGCTTTCTTT.

The V gene is TRBV4-1, the J gene TRBJ2-5; weak D call: TRBD1 (6 bases). This CDR3 has 16 residues. The V end lost 1 base, the J end lost 2 bases, and 14 bases lay between the germline ends. Germline V gene data show CDR1 as MGHRA and CDR2 as YSYEKL. The CDR3 nucleotides read TGCGCCAGCAGCCAAGGTCCAGGGGATTTTCAAGAGACCCAGTACTTC. Its protein product is CASSQGPGDFQETQYF.

The chain has TRBV19 and TRBJ2-6; the D is unclear. Trimming stripped 4 bases from V and 0 bases from J, with 10 bases between. Germline CDR1 LNHDA, CDR2 SQIVND (reference sequence). The CDR3 totals 16 residues. The DNA for the CDR3 is TGTGCCAGTAGTAGAGGTCCTCGCTCTGGGGCCAACGTCCTGACTTTC. The encoded protein is CASSRGPRSGANVLTF.

This clone was observed a single time. As DNA, the CDR3 is TGTGCCAGCAGGCAGGGTTTAGGGGCCACAGATACGCAGTATTTT. The encoded protein is CASRQGLGATDTQYF. V gene TRBV3-1 (or the pseudogene TRBV3-2) combines with J gene TRBJ2-3, with D possibly matching TRBD1 (5 bases). This CDR3 region has 15 residues. Germline V gene sequence: CDR1 LGHDT, CDR2 YNNKEL (reference sequence). V was clipped by 6 bases and J by 2 bases, with 15 bases between them.

This clone was found a few times. V is TRBV5-4 and J is TRBJ2-3; D unresolved. CDR1 and CDR2 (germline): SGHNT, YYREEE (reference sequence). V dropped 3 bases and J dropped 6 bases, with 14 bases sitting between them. The CDR3 runs to 14 residues. In DNA form, the CDR3 reads TGTGCCAGCAGCTCGGCGCCCGGGTCCGATACGCAGTATTTT. Amino acid sequence: CASSSAPGSDTQYF.

The CDR3 bases are TGTGCCAGTAGGAAAGTTTGGAGCTCCTACAATGAGCAGTTCTTC. Its translation is CASRKVWSSYNEQFF. The chain combines TRBV6-5 with TRBJ2-1; the D is unclear. Trimming took off 9 bases at V and 0 bases at J, with 15 bases between the two ends. Looked up from germline, CDR1 is MNHEY and CDR2 is SVGAGI. This CDR3 is 15 amino acids long.

The J gene is TRBJ2-7, the V gene TRBV6-2 or TRBV6-3; D is possibly TRBD1 (6 bases). Germline V gives CDR1 MNHEY, CDR2 SVGEGT. V lost 0 bases and J lost 4, with 16 bases in between. This CDR3 has 16 residues. CDR3 residues: CASSYSLQGQAYEQYF. In nucleotides, the CDR3 is TGTGCCAGCAGTTACTCGTTGCAGGGGCAAGCGTACGAGCAGTACTTC.

The chain is built from TRBV11-2 and TRBJ2-7, with TRBD1 matching over 7 bases. This CDR3 has 14 residues. The germline CDR1 and CDR2 sequences are SGHAT and FQNNGV. V trimming: 5 bases; J trimming: 5 bases; junction bases outside the gene matches: 9. CDR3 protein: CASSTTGPSDEQYF. The CDR3 DNA reads TGTGCCAGCAGCACGACAGGGCCCTCGGACGAGCAGTACTTC.

This clone was observed a few times. V and J are TRBV19 and TRBJ1-1; 9 bases align to TRBD1. This CDR3 is 13 amino acids long. Losses at the gene ends were 7 bases for V and 9 bases for J; bases not matched to a gene: 9. Germline V CDR1 and CDR2: LNHDA, SQIVND (reference sequence). The CDR3 region is CASTPGQGYKAFF. In nucleotides, the CDR3 is TGTGCCAGTACCCCGGGACAGGGATACAAAGCTTTCTTT.

The J gene is TRBJ2-7, the V gene TRBV7-2, with 9 bases matching TRBD1. After removal of 4 bases from V and 5 bases from J, the junction contained 9 bases not matched to a gene. The germline V gene encodes CDR1 SGHTA and CDR2 FQGNSA. The CDR3 extends over 15 amino acids. In DNA, the CDR3 is TGTGCCAGCAGCTCCGGCGGGACAGGGATCCACGAGCAGTACTTC. It encodes CASSSGGTGIHEQYF. The full variable domain, with the rest looked up from reference TRBV7-2 and TRBJ2-7, is GAGVSQSPSNKVTEKGKDVELRCDPISGHTALYWYRQSLGQGLEFLIYFQGNSAPDKSGLPSDRFSAERTGGSVSTLTIQRTQQEDSAVYLCASSSGGTGIHEQYFGPGTRLTVT.